This T cell receptor beta chain came from a study of blood T cell repertoires in COVID-19. Study-level background: COVID-19 samples collected from the United States, Italy and Spain covered acute and convalescent phases. PBMCs, B-cell-depleted T cells, or T cells provided the cDNA or gDNA that made up the material.

How the authors handled the data: Quantification of nucleated cells was approximated via reference gene primer amplification. Sequencing used immunoSEQ multiplex PCR; TCRdb keeps in-frame clones, though not all of them. V and J calls and clone size follow that table, whereas D and trimming were derived from the DNA. This table holds some 180,000 clones, approximately 84% found once. As for this clone: A junction end diverges from the germline sequence, so it may reflect a read error.

The CDR3 is made up of 16 amino acids. Germline assignment: CDR1 MNHNY and CDR2 SVGAGI (reference sequence). Sequenced sample: peripheral blood. The clonotype was recovered from a man aged 65 to 85 with active or convalescent COVID-19. The J gene is TRBJ2-2, the V gene TRBV6-6, with 11 bases identical to TRBD1. The CDR3 region has the DNA TGTGCCAGCAGTAACTCCGGGACAGGGGGTACCGGGGAGCTGTTTTTT. Its protein product is CASSNSGTGGTGELFF.